A single T cell receptor beta chain is shown here with its context. Its target antigen remains unknown. No quality values exist for individual bases; no much larger clone is one base distant. The sample comes from a study of beta chain features in type 1 diabetes (dated by TCRdb to about 2018). About the study as a whole: Mean age, gender distribution, total cell number and subset yield were not different between patients and healthy donors. Across all samples, fewer than 130 million sorted cells were examined, and cell number per subset correlated strongly with RNA yield. The study compared TCRB repertoires of sorted circulating CD4+ T cell subsets between recently diagnosed type 1 diabetes patients and matched healthy donors. Whereas all 30 or so donors provided naive and central memory subsets, regulatory and stem cell-like memory subsets were isolated from just 8 patients and roughly 8 healthy donors. The paper as a whole reports these results and caveats: Only small numbers of individuals were included in the HLA sub-analyses, which left unresolved whether HLA type had any influence on TCRB rearrangement. Naive, central memory and regulatory TCRB repertoires appeared more similar among patients than among healthy donors. Shorter templates might be favored by PCR, yet because patient and control samples were amplified and corrected together, any such skew would affect both groups equally. A moderate but significant shortening of TCRB CDR3 length was observed in type 1 diabetes patients in all four CD4+ subsets. Because cDNA was sequenced instead of genomic DNA, activated cells with high expression could be over-represented, although the groups did not differ in activation or CD3 levels. Patients with type 1 diabetes made fewer insertions and deleted more nucleotides at VDJ recombination sites, implying thymic rearrangement abnormalities.

The entire isolated RNA was reverse transcribed using the High Capacity cDNA Reverse Transcription Kit, and thus expressed TCRB transcripts were sequenced. Naive, central memory and regulatory T cell samples underwent deep immunoSEQ sequencing, averaging about 3.5 million total reads per sample. After sorted cells were lysed in RLT buffer, RNA was extracted with DNase-treated RNeasy Micro or Mini kits, with the choice depending on cell number. To prevent cross-contamination, each cell subset was processed individually, whereas patient and healthy donor samples were processed jointly. The immunoSEQ multiplex PCR was used to amplify TCRB sequences from cDNA, generating 87-bp fragments that spanned the CDR3 region. The amplicons were sequenced using the Illumina HiSeq platform. Per the authors' processing: Synthetic template baselines were used to correct PCR bias computationally, reads within Hamming distance 2 were collapsed, and singletons that could not be merged were discarded. Reads were aligned against IMGT to assign V, D and J genes, CDR3 length and insertions or deletions at six rearrangement sites. Within each subset, clonotype counts were normalized to sorted cell number, after which true diversity and Gini coefficients were computed with the tcR R package. The overlap coefficient, calculated on TCRB nucleotide sequences, was used to measure repertoire sharing. As a proxy for the pre-selection repertoire, out-of-frame TCRB sequences from naive cells were analyzed. This immuneACCESS table, as held by TCRdb, lists in-frame sequences with V and J called but not all clones. Of the missing ones, under half trace to an unresolved V gene in checked studies; the others have no known cause. V and J calls and clone size are given by that table; D and trimming were obtained from the DNA. The sample yields over 650,000 clones; around an eighth were counted once. The leading ten clones occupy less than 0.04% of the sample.

V is clipped by 2 bases and J by 0 bases, and the sequence between their germline boundaries is 7 bases long. CDR1 and CDR2 were assigned from the germline V gene as KGHSH and LQKENI. Reading from cysteine to phenylalanine, the CDR3 counts 14 amino acids. The read is trimmed to its CDR3 DNA, 42 bases read in frame from base 1. Each donor gave one peripheral blood draw, averaging about 100 mL, which was collected into heparinised tubes. Using a panel that included CD45RO, CCR7, CD25, CD127, CD95 and CD27, naive, central memory, regulatory and stem cell-like memory CD4+ T cells were sorted on a BD FACSAria II. Every sorted population had a purity above 95%. PBMCs were isolated right away by Lymphoprep density gradient centrifugation and were stained directly, without culture. To minimize batch effects, samples were stained and sorted in pairs, one healthy donor with one patient per experiment.

The receptor's source is a man aged 18-30 years with type 1 diabetes. The sample was naive CD4+ T cells from blood. The cell subset or site label of this sample denotes: true naive CD4+ T cells. The chain is made from TRBV18 and TRBJ1-1, with no D gene named confidently. The CDR3 here reads CASSPFFLNTEAFF. The DNA is TGTGCCAGCTCACCATTCTTTCTGAACACTGAAGCTTTCTTT. With all but the CDR3 taken from the reference TRBV18 and TRBJ1-1 genes, the full variable domain is: NAGVMQNPRHLVRRRGQEARLRCSPMKGHSHVYWYRQLPEEGLKFMVYLQKENIIDESGMPKERFSAEFPKEGPSILRIQQVVRGDSAAYFCASSPFFLNTEAFFGQGTRLTVV.